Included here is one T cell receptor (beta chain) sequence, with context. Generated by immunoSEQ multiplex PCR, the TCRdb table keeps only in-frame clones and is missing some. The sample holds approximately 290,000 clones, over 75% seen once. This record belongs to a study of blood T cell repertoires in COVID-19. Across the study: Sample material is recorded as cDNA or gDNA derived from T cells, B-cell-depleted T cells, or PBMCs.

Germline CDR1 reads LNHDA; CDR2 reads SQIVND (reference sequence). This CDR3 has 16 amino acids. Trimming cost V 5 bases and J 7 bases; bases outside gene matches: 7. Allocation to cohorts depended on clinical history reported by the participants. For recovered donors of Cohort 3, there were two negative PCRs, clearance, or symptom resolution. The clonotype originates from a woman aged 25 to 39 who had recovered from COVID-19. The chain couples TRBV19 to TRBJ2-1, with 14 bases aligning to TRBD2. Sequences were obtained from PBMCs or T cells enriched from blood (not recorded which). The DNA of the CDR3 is TGTGCCAGTAGTCCGACTAGCGGGAGGGCAGGGAATGAGCAGTTCTTC. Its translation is CASSPTSGRAGNEQFF.